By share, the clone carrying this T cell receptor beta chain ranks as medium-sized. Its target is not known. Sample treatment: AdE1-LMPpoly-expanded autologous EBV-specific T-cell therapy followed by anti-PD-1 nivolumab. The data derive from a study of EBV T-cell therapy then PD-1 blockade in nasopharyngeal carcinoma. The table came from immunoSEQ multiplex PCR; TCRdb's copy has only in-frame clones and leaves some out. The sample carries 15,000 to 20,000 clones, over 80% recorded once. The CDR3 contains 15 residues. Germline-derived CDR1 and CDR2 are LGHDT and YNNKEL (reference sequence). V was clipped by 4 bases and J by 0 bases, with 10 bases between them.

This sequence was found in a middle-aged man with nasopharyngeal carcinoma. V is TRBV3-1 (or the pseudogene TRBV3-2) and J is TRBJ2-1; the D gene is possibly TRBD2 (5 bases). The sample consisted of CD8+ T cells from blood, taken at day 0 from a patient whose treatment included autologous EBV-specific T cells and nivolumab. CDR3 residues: CASSRSASSYNEQFF. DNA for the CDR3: TGTGCCAGCAGCCGTAGCGCGAGCTCCTACAATGAGCAGTTCTTC.